Presented here are 32 T cell receptor beta chains from one specimen sequenced in a study of identical twins. TCRdb passed the 5' RACE reads through MiXCR, listing each CDR3 protein once. The sample consists of roughly 150,000 distinct CDR3 sequences, roughly 3.5% of them appearing once. Sequencing was performed on memory T cells sorted from blood. The origin of the receptors is a man younger than 35 in good health.

This clonotype was counted many times. CDR3 sequence: CSTRATNNEQFF. The CDR3 bases are TGCAGTACCCGGGCCACGAACAATGAGCAGTTCTTC. The chain recombines TRBV20-1 with TRBJ2-1; D is unresolved. V was trimmed by 8 bases and J by 5 bases, leaving 13 bases between them. The CDR3 loop spans 12 amino acids. Germline V gene data show CDR1 as DFQATT and CDR2 as SNEGSKA (reference sequence).

This clonotype was found many times. The chain links TRBV7-9 to TRBJ1-1; TRBD1 agrees at 9 bases. Germline loops: CDR1 SEHNR, CDR2 FQNEAQ (reference sequence). Trimming removed 1 base from V and 2 bases from J; junction bases left unmatched: 2. CDR3 length equals 15 residues. In nucleotides, the CDR3 is TGTGCCAGCAGCTTAGGCACAGGGGGCAACACTGAAGCTTTCTTT. This encodes CASSLGTGGNTEAFF.

This clonotype has at least ten counts. The chain links TRBV11-2 to TRBJ2-3, with TRBD1 matching 8 bases. Germline CDR1 reads SGHAT; CDR2 reads FQNNGV. This CDR3 is built from 15 residues. J gave up 6 bases and V 0 bases, and 5 bases lay outside the gene matches. CDR3 nucleotide sequence: TGTGCCAGCAGCTTAGACGACAGGGGTTGGGATACGCAGTATTTT. Translation: CASSLDDRGWDTQYF.

This clonotype was counted at least ten times. This rearrangement joins TRBV7-6 to TRBJ2-5; D possibly corresponds to TRBD2 (5 bases). CDR3 length: 14 residues. CDR1 is SGHVS, CDR2 FNYEAQ, per germline. Trimming removed 5 bases from V and 1 base from J, with 11 bases in between. CDR3 residues: CASSVTILQETQYF. CDR3 bases: TGTGCCAGCAGCGTGACTATCCTCCAAGAGACCCAGTACTTC.

This clonotype was seen many times. The CDR3 spells CASSQGSGGNTDTQYF. CDR3 DNA: TGCGCCAGCAGCCAGGGGAGTGGCGGGAACACAGATACGCAGTATTTT. The V and J genes are TRBV4-1 and TRBJ2-3; D may be TRBD2 (6 bases). The ends were cut back, 3 bases at V and 2 bases at J, with 15 bases in the middle. CDR3 length: 16 residues. The germline V gene has CDR1 MGHRA and CDR2 YSYEKL.

This chain connects TRBV7-2 to TRBJ2-1; D gene ambiguous. The V gene lost 7 bases and the J gene lost 2 bases, with 15 bases spanning the gap. Germline CDR1 SGHTA, CDR2 FQGNSA. The CDR3 runs 15 residues. The CDR3 DNA reads TGTGCCAGCACCGACGTAGGCCGAACCTACAATGAGCAGTTCTTC. This sequence encodes CASTDVGRTYNEQFF.

The chain is built from TRBV20-1 and TRBJ2-1, with 9 bases identical to TRBD2. The CDR3 covers 18 residues. Trimming cost V 6 bases and J 5 bases; bases outside gene matches: 20. Germline CDR1 reads DFQATT; CDR2 reads SNEGSKA (reference sequence). For the CDR3, the DNA is TGCAGTGCCCCCGGTTCGTGGGAGACTAGCGGAGCACACAATGAGCAGTTCTTC. Translating it yields CSAPGSWETSGAHNEQFF.

This clonotype was picked up many times. CDR3 coding DNA: TGTGCCAGCAGCCAAGGGCTAGCGGGAGGGCCGGACGGGACCCAGTACTTC. This sequence encodes CASSQGLAGGPDGTQYF. The rearrangement uses TRBV4-2 and TRBJ2-5; 12 bases are shared with TRBD2. Losses at the gene ends were 1 base for V and 7 bases for J; bases not matched to a gene: 10. The CDR3 is 17 residues long. The germline gives CDR1 LGHNA, CDR2 YNFKEQ.

This clonotype was recorded at least ten times. The rearrangement joins TRBV29-1 to TRBJ2-5; 9 bases are a match to TRBD2. The CDR3 covers 13 residues. Germline-derived CDR1 and CDR2 are SQVTM and ANQGSEA. Unmatched junction bases numbered 5, after V lost 3 bases and J lost 6 bases. CDR3 amino acids: CSVDVAGGKTQYF. CDR3 DNA sequence: TGCAGCGTTGACGTTGCGGGAGGGAAGACCCAGTACTTC. Drawing the rest from reference TRBV29-1 and TRBJ2-5, the complete variable domain is SAVISQKPSRDICQRGTSLTIQCQVDSQVTMMFWYRQQPGQSLTLIATANQGSEATYESGFVIDKFPISRPNLTFSTLTVSNMSPEDSSIYLCSVDVAGGKTQYFGPGTRLLVL.

There are many counts of this clonotype. The CDR3 nucleotides are TGTGCCAGCAGCATCAGGGGTGAGCAGTACTTC. It is translated as CASSIRGEQYF. This sequence joins TRBV7-2 and TRBJ2-7, with D possibly being TRBD1 (6 bases). The CDR3 contains 11 residues. The V end lost 5 bases, the J end lost 7 bases, and 9 bases lay between the germline ends. Germline V CDR1 and CDR2: SGHTA, FQGNSA.

This clonotype was seen repeatedly, ten times or more. This chain links TRBV7-6 with TRBJ2-2; the match to TRBD1 covers 9 bases. The length of the CDR3 is 17 residues. Germline V CDR1 and CDR2: SGHVS, FNYEAQ. Unmatched junction bases numbered 10, after V lost 4 bases and J lost 4 bases. The CDR3 reads CASSYGGQGSGTGELFF. DNA for the CDR3: TGTGCCAGCAGCTATGGGGGACAGGGAAGCGGCACCGGGGAGCTGTTTTTT.

The table lists this clonotype with many counts. The chain couples TRBV5-1 to TRBJ2-1, with a possible D match to TRBD2 (5 bases). This CDR3 has 15 residues. Between the trimmed V and J ends, which lost 2 bases and 8 bases, there was a span of 17 bases. Germline CDR1 and CDR2: SGHRS and YFSETQ. CDR3 protein: CASSFRGSHGYEQFF. CDR3 DNA sequence: TGCGCCAGCAGCTTCCGCGGGTCTCATGGCTATGAGCAGTTCTTC.

This clonotype has a count of ten or more. This chain links TRBV20-1 with TRBJ2-2; tentative D call: TRBD1 (5 bases). The ends were cut back, 1 base at V and 6 bases at J, with 9 bases in the middle. The germline V gene has CDR1 DFQATT and CDR2 SNEGSKA (reference sequence). The CDR3 has 13 amino acids. The CDR3 nucleotides are TGCAGTGCTAGAGGCCAACAGGCCGGGGAGCTGTTTTTT. Encoded protein: CSARGQQAGELFF.

This clonotype has a count of ten or more. The chain is built from TRBV10-2 and TRBJ2-1, with D perhaps being TRBD1 or TRBD2 (5 bases each). V lost 3 bases to trimming and J lost 3 bases, with 9 bases between them. CDR1 and CDR2 from the germline V gene are WSHSY and SAAADI. This CDR3 is 14 amino acids long. The CDR3 reads CASSDGDGYNEQFF. The CDR3 DNA sequence: TGCGCCAGCAGTGATGGGGACGGCTACAATGAGCAGTTCTTC.

This clonotype came up many times. The V gene is TRBV10-3, the J gene TRBJ2-1; D remains unclear. The CDR3 is made up of 15 amino acids. V was clipped by 4 bases and J by 0 bases, with 10 bases between them. Germline CDR1 and CDR2: ENHRY and SYGVKD. The CDR3 region has the DNA TGTGCCATCAGTGCCCCTGAGAGCTCCTACAATGAGCAGTTCTTC. It specifies CAISAPESSYNEQFF.

This clonotype was seen at least ten times. The chain's CDR3 is CASSLEPTSTDTQYF. CDR3 in DNA: TGTGCCAGCAGTTTGGAGCCGACCAGCACAGATACGCAGTATTTT. The gene calls are TRBV6-5 and TRBJ2-3; D not certain. Trimming took off 4 bases at V and 0 bases at J, with 11 bases between the two ends. Per germline, CDR1 MNHEY and CDR2 SVGAGI. The CDR3 loop spans 15 amino acids.

Many counts were recorded for this clonotype. The chain employs TRBV6-5 and TRBJ2-3; D may correspond to TRBD1 or TRBD2 (5 bases each). Germline values: CDR1 MNHEY, CDR2 SVGAGI. The CDR3 is 14 residues long. V lost 4 bases to trimming and J lost 6 bases, with 14 bases between them. The CDR3, as DNA: TGTGCCAGCAGTTCCCCGATCGAGGGGGATACGCAGTATTTT. Translating gives CASSSPIEGDTQYF.

Many counts were recorded for this clonotype. CDR3 region: CASSVGTGVIYEQYF. The CDR3, as DNA: TGTGCCAGCAGCGTAGGGACGGGAGTAATCTACGAGCAGTACTTC. The chain uses TRBV9 and TRBJ2-7, with D perhaps TRBD2 (6 bases). Germline CDR1 SGDLS, CDR2 YYNGEE. The CDR3 sequence is 15 residues long. V gave up 0 bases and J gave up 3 bases, with 13 bases separating them.

V usage is TRBV10-3 and J usage is TRBJ2-7; the D gene could be TRBD1 or TRBD2 (5 bases each). Trimming left V 6 bases short and J 5 bases short, with 14 bases between. Germline V gives CDR1 ENHRY, CDR2 SYGVKD. There are 13 residues in the CDR3. The CDR3 sequence is CAIRRGATHEQYF. The CDR3, as DNA: TGTGCCATCAGGAGGGGCGCGACCCACGAGCAGTACTTC.

This clonotype has ten or more counts. The genes are TRBV27 and TRBJ1-5; D is undetermined. In germline, CDR1 is MNHEY, CDR2 SMNVEV (reference sequence). The V end was cut by 6 bases, the J end by 2 bases, with 14 bases between. This CDR3 is 15 amino acids long. The CDR3 here is CASSSARRGNQPQHF. For the CDR3, the DNA is TGTGCCAGCAGCTCCGCGAGAAGGGGCAATCAGCCCCAGCATTTT.

This clonotype was seen repeatedly, ten times or more. This chain uses TRBV5-1 with TRBJ2-1; 8 bases agree with TRBD1. The germline V gene encodes CDR1 SGHRS and CDR2 YFSETQ. V shed 6 bases and J 8 bases; nucleotides not matched to a gene: 7. The CDR3 has 13 amino acids. CDR3 DNA sequence: TGCGCCAGCAAAAAGACAGGGGTCGATGAGCAGTTCTTC. This codes for CASKKTGVDEQFF.

Many counts were recorded for this clonotype. The V call is TRBV5-1, the J call TRBJ2-7; D not resolved. V dropped 0 bases and J dropped 3 bases, with 4 bases sitting between them. The length of the CDR3 is 12 residues. Germline V gene data show CDR1 as SGHRS and CDR2 as YFSETQ. In DNA, the CDR3 is TGCGCCAGCAGCTTGGACGTCTACGAGCAGTACTTC. It encodes CASSLDVYEQYF.

This clonotype was recorded many times. This sequence joins TRBV2 and TRBJ2-2, with D possibly being TRBD2 (5 bases). The CDR3 has 14 residues. Germline V gene sequence: CDR1 SNHLY, CDR2 FYNNEI. With 3 bases removed from V and 4 bases from J, the gap between germline ends came to 9 bases. CDR3 amino acids: CASSEVRGTGELFF. CDR3 sequence (DNA): TGTGCCAGCAGTGAGGTTCGGGGCACCGGGGAGCTGTTTTTT.

Many counts were recorded for this clonotype. The chain couples TRBV20-1 to TRBJ2-7; no firm D call. Germline assignment: CDR1 DFQATT and CDR2 SNEGSKA (reference sequence). V gave up 0 bases and J gave up 7 bases, with 10 bases separating them. CDR3 length: 12 amino acids. The CDR3 sequence is CSARDPLAEQYF. CDR3 in DNA: TGCAGTGCTAGAGATCCGTTGGCGGAGCAGTACTTC.

This clonotype was seen many times. The genes are TRBV21-1 and TRBJ2-3; the D call of TRBD1 is as the table states it, not checked on the DNA. TRBV21-1 is assigned pseudogene status. CDR3 size: 15 residues. The CDR3 sequence: CASSSRIPHPDTQYF. In DNA, the CDR3 is TGTGCCAGCAGCTCCCGGATACCCCATCCCGATACGCAGTATTTT.

This clonotype was observed many times. The rearrangement links TRBV5-8 to TRBJ2-3; 7 bases fit TRBD1. Germline-derived CDR1 and CDR2 are SGHTS and YDEGEE. This CDR3 is built from 12 residues. The V segment lost 2 bases and the J segment 9 bases; nucleotides outside the gene matches: 3. In DNA form, the CDR3 reads TGTGCCAGCAGCTTCCCGGGACAGACGCAGTATTTT. Translated, it gives CASSFPGQTQYF.

The sample holds many counts of this clonotype. The chain has TRBV12-3 or TRBV12-4 and TRBJ2-7; D not resolved. Between the trimmed V and J ends, which lost 4 bases and 5 bases, there was a span of 21 bases. CDR3 length: 16 amino acids. Written as DNA, the CDR3 is TGTGCCAGCAGTTCCTTCTCCACCCTTACATTCAACGAGCAGTACTTC. Amino acid sequence: CASSSFSTLTFNEQYF.

This clonotype was counted ten times or more. The DNA for the CDR3 is TGCGCCAGCAGCCAACAGCCTCCGTCCCCCTCTGGAAACACCATATATTTT. Protein: CASSQQPPSPSGNTIYF. V usage is TRBV5-1 and J usage is TRBJ1-3; D gene uncertain. The germline V and J ends were trimmed by 4 bases and 0 bases, with 17 bases remaining between them. The CDR3 covers 17 residues. Germline values: CDR1 SGHRS, CDR2 YFSETQ.

This clonotype was seen at least ten times. This chain uses TRBV5-5 with TRBJ2-2; 7 nucleotides line up with TRBD1. Per the germline V gene, CDR1 is SGHKS and CDR2 is YYEKEE (reference sequence). The CDR3 covers 15 residues. J gave up 4 bases and V 4 bases, and 7 bases lay outside the gene matches. CDR3 sequence reads: CASSGLTGPTGELFF. DNA of the CDR3: TGTGCCAGCAGCGGCCTGACAGGGCCCACCGGGGAGCTGTTTTTT.

This clonotype was detected many times. The chain employs TRBV29-1 and TRBJ2-2; possibly TRBD1 for D (8 bases). The ends were cut back, 6 bases at V and 7 bases at J, with 27 bases in the middle. CDR1 and CDR2 from the germline V gene are SQVTM and ANQGSEA. The CDR3 length is 17 residues. The DNA for the CDR3 is TGCAGCGTCCGTAGACAGGGGAGGGCCTTGGGGATCGGGGAGCTGTTTTTT. This translates into CSVRRQGRALGIGELFF.

This clonotype was counted at least ten times. The chain joins TRBV3-1 to TRBJ1-1; D perhaps matches TRBD1 (5 bases). The CDR3 consists of 13 residues. Per germline, CDR1 LGHDT and CDR2 YNNKEL (reference sequence). V gave up 1 base and J gave up 3 bases, with 6 bases separating them. The CDR3 spells CASSQVGDTEAFF. The DNA of the CDR3 is TGTGCCAGCAGCCAAGTAGGGGACACTGAAGCTTTCTTT. The entire variable domain, with the rest obtained from reference TRBV3-1 and TRBJ1-1, is as follows: DTAVSQTPKYLVTQMGNDKSIKCEQNLGHDTMYWYKQDSKKFLKIMFSYNNKELIINETVPNRFSPKSPDKAHLNLHINSLELGDSAVYFCASSQVGDTEAFFGQGTRLTVV.

This clonotype was observed at least ten times. The rearrangement links TRBV7-2 to TRBJ1-6, with D hard to call. CDR1 SGHTA and CDR2 FQGNSA come from the germline V gene. There are 13 residues in the CDR3. V dropped 0 bases and J dropped 8 bases, with 5 bases sitting between them. This chain's CDR3 is CASSLAGDSPLHF. The CDR3 DNA is TGTGCCAGCAGCTTAGCCGGGGATTCACCCCTCCACTTT.